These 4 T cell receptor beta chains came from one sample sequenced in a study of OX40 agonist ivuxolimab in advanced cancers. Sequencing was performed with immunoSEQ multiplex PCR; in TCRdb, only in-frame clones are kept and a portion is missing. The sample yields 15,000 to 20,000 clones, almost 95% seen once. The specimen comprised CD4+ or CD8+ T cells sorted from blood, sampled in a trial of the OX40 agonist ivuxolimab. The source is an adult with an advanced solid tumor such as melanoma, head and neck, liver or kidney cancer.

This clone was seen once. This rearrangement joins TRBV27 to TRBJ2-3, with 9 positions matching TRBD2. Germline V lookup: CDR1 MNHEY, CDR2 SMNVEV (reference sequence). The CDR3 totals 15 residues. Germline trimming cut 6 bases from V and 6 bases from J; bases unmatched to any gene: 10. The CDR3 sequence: CASSLGLASGDTQYF. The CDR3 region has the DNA TGTGCCAGCAGCTTGGGACTAGCCTCGGGGGATACGCAGTATTTT.

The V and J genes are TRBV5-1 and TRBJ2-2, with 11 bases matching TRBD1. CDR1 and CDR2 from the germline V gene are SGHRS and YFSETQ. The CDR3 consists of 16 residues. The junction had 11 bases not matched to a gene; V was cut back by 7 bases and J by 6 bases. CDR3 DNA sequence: TGCGCCAGCCGAATGGGGACAGGGGGTTTTTCCGGGGAGCTGTTTTTT. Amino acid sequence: CASRMGTGGFSGELFF.

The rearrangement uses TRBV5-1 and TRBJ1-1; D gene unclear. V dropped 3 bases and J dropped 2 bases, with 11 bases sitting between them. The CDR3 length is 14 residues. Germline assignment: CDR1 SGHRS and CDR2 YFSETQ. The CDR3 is CASSSSTYNTEAFF. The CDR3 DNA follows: TGCGCCAGCAGCTCCTCGACATATAACACTGAAGCTTTCTTT.

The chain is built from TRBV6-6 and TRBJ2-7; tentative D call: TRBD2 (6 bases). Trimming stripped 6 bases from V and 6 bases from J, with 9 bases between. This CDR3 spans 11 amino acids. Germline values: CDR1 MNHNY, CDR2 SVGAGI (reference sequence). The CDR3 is CASSPGSEQYF. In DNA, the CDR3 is TGTGCCAGCAGCCCCGGGAGCGAGCAGTACTTC.